The 5 T cell receptor beta chains given below trace back to one sample, sequenced in a study of persistence of HIV-infected CD4 T cells. These receptors lack a known antigen. The stimulus was lysate of CMV-infected fibroblasts, approximately 9.6 ug/mL. Sorted nonresponding memory CD4+ T cells were CD40L-negative, CD69-negative, CD45RO-high. Sequencing used immunoSEQ version 4 in survey mode. Profiling relied on immunoSEQ multiplex PCR, and the TCRdb table lists in-frame clones only, not all of them. The sample holds 25,000 to 35,000 clones, 75% to 85% seen once. The source was CD4+ T cells sorted from PBMCs after approximately 19-hour stimulation, collected from a patient who received antiretroviral therapy. These receptors were obtained from an adult man with HIV who was CMV-seropositive.

CDR3 protein: CASSPDSGANVLTF. DNA for the CDR3: TGTGCCAGCTCACCAGACTCTGGGGCCAACGTCCTGACTTTC. The gene calls are TRBV18 and TRBJ2-6; D gene unclear. V was pared by 2 bases and J by 0 bases, with 2 bases between. Germline V gene data show CDR1 as KGHSH and CDR2 as LQKENI. The CDR3 spans 14 residues.

This chain uses TRBV27 with TRBJ2-3, with 7 positions matching TRBD1. CDR1 MNHEY and CDR2 SMNVEV come from the germline V gene (reference sequence). V lost 3 bases, J lost 4 bases, and 7 bases stayed unmatched. The CDR3 covers 15 residues. DNA for the CDR3: TGTGCCAGCAGTTTCGAGACAGGGACATCAGATACGCAGTATTTT. Translated: CASSFETGTSDTQYF.

V and J are TRBV28 and TRBJ2-7; TRBD2 aligns across 9 bases. With V trimmed by 6 bases and J by 1 base, 4 bases remained unmatched. CDR3 length: 14 amino acids. CDR1 is MDHEN, CDR2 SYDVKM, per germline. CDR3 coding DNA: TGTGCCAGCAGAGGGACTAGCTGGTCCTACGAGCAGTACTTC. This gives the protein CASRGTSWSYEQYF.

The V and J genes are TRBV30 and TRBJ1-2; D is unresolved. From germline, CDR1 is GTSNPN and CDR2 SVGIG (reference sequence). Deletions cut 7 bases from V and 3 bases from J, with 9 bases between. There are 11 residues in the CDR3. CDR3 sequence: CAYRGYYGYTF. The CDR3 DNA reads as TGTGCCTACCGAGGGTACTATGGCTACACCTTC.

The chain employs TRBV29-1 and TRBJ2-2; D is ambiguous. V shed 4 bases and J shed 1 base, with 4 bases lying between them. This CDR3 region has 12 residues. Germline V gives CDR1 SQVTM, CDR2 ANQGSEA. CDR3 sequence (DNA): TGCAGCGTTGGAGGGAACACCGGGGAGCTGTTTTTT. Translation gives CSVGGNTGELFF.